One sample yielded the 3 T cell receptor beta chains listed below, sequenced in a study of T cell responses to AZD1222 COVID-19 vaccine. This table comes from immunoSEQ multiplex PCR, and its TCRdb copy is limited to in-frame clones, with some not included. Seen here are about 200,000 clones, under 95% observed once, and the top ten hold approximately 1%. The sequenced sample was peripheral blood, obtained 28 days after the second AZD1222 dose. These receptors all stem from an adult who received the AZD1222 COVID-19 vaccine.

The chain employs TRBV3-1 (or the pseudogene TRBV3-2) and TRBJ1-2; D is unclear. Trimming took off 3 bases at V and 8 bases at J, with 7 bases between the two ends. Per the germline V gene, CDR1 is LGHDT and CDR2 is YNNKEL (reference sequence). The CDR3 spans 11 residues. CDR3: CASSQPGGYTF. The CDR3 region has the DNA TGTGCCAGCAGCCAGCCGGGGGGCTACACCTTC.

The genes are TRBV30 and TRBJ2-5; unclear D gene. This CDR3 is 12 amino acids long. The V end lost 3 bases, the J end lost 1 base, and 6 bases lay between the germline ends. Germline CDR1 and CDR2: GTSNPN and SVGIG (reference sequence). CDR3 in amino acids: CAWSAAQETQYF. CDR3 nucleotides: TGTGCCTGGAGCGCAGCCCAAGAGACCCAGTACTTC.

This clone appeared a few times. V is TRBV7-9 and J is TRBJ1-4, with unresolved D. Per germline, CDR1 SEHNR and CDR2 FQNEAQ (reference sequence). The CDR3 runs 14 residues. The germline V and J ends were trimmed by 5 bases and 0 bases, with 7 bases remaining between them. The CDR3 DNA sequence: TGTGCCAGCAGCGCATTGACAACTAATGAAAAACTGTTTTTT. Translated: CASSALTTNEKLFF.